Listed here are 3 T cell receptor beta chains from one sample, sequenced in a study of identical twins. MiXCR was run by TCRdb on the 5' RACE reads, yielding one entry per CDR3 protein. The sample yields 1.5 million or so distinct CDR3 sequences, about 32% seen once. Sequencing input: cord blood. These receptors were obtained from a newborn girl in good health.

Here the CDR3 DNA reads TGTGCCAGCAGTTACTGGGTCCCCCAGGGGGCTAGCACAGATACGCAGTATTTT. Amino acids: CASSYWVPQGASTDTQYF. The V gene is TRBV6-5, the J gene TRBJ2-3; TRBD1 agrees at 8 bases. The CDR3 runs to 18 residues. Germline V gene sequence: CDR1 MNHEY, CDR2 SVGAGI. J lost 0 bases, V lost 1 base, and 9 bases had no gene match.

J is TRBJ1-6 and V is TRBV20-1, with 7 bases that match TRBD1. This CDR3 is built from 14 residues. Germline CDR1 and CDR2: DFQATT and SNEGSKA (reference sequence). Trimming removed 5 bases from V and 11 bases from J; junction bases left unmatched: 12. This chain's CDR3 is CSALRDRAWTPLHF. DNA for the CDR3: TGCAGTGCTTTGAGAGACAGGGCCTGGACACCCCTCCACTTT.

This clonotype was counted only a few times. The rearrangement joins TRBV7-6 to TRBJ2-7; D gene ambiguous. The end of the DNA is better explained by TRBJ2-5, so the J call may be wrong. Germline lookup yields CDR1 SGHVS and CDR2 FNYEAQ. The CDR3 loop spans 14 amino acids. This CDR3 reads CASSLARISGTQYF. CDR3 sequence (DNA): TGTGCCAGCAGCTTAGCCAGAATCTCTGGGACCCAGTACTTC.